The 20 T cell receptor beta chains given below trace back to one sample, sequenced in a study of technical replicates of blood from a handful of donors (dated 2017 in TCRdb). Libraries were constructed by the immunoSEQ multiplex PCR assay. As stored in TCRdb, this immuneACCESS dataset retains in-frame rearrangements with V and J assigned. A fraction of the clones does not appear; measured against another copy, unresolved V genes explain less than half of the discrepancy, and the remainder lacks a known reason. This sample gives about 100,000 clones in total; 95% of them show up just once. The ten largest account for 0.22% of the sample. The source material was T cells isolated from PBMCs. These receptors all come from a human donor in good health.

The chain employs TRBV2 and TRBJ1-5; D is perhaps TRBD1 (6 bases). Trimming stripped 1 base from V and 6 bases from J, with 10 bases between. The CDR3 has 14 amino acids. Germline lookup yields CDR1 SNHLY and CDR2 FYNNEI. The CDR3 region is CASSEDSGAQPQHF. DNA of the CDR3: TGTGCCAGCAGTGAAGATTCAGGGGCTCAGCCCCAGCATTTT.

The chain is built from TRBV6-6 and TRBJ2-5; 9 nucleotides match TRBD2. V lost 0 bases to trimming and J lost 2 bases; unmatched junction nucleotides: 4. The CDR3 contains 16 residues. Germline CDR1 reads MNHNY; CDR2 reads SVGAGI (reference sequence). CDR3 in DNA: TGTGCCAGCAGTTACTCGCCTAGCGGGGAACAAGAGACCCAGTACTTC. Its translation is CASSYSPSGEQETQYF.

This clone was observed once. The chain employs TRBV27 and TRBJ1-2; 8 positions match TRBD1. This CDR3 comprises 14 residues. Germline V gene sequence: CDR1 MNHEY, CDR2 SMNVEV (reference sequence). V gave up 1 base and J gave up 6 bases; unmatched junction bases: 4. In DNA form, the CDR3 reads TGTGCCAGCAGTTTATGGCAGGGGGCGGATGGCTACACCTTC. It encodes CASSLWQGADGYTF.

The gene calls are TRBV2 and TRBJ2-1; the D gene is possibly TRBD2 (6 bases). Germline CDR1 is SNHLY and CDR2 is FYNNEI. V gave up 4 bases and J gave up 0 bases, with 13 bases separating them. The CDR3 has 16 residues. The CDR3 bases are TGTGCCAGCAGTGTCGACGGGAGAGGCTCCTACAATGAGCAGTTCTTC. Residues: CASSVDGRGSYNEQFF. The full variable domain, completed using reference TRBV2 and TRBJ2-1, is EPEVTQTPSHQVTQMGQEVILRCVPISNHLYFYWYRQILGQKVEFLVSFYNNEISEKSEIFDDQFSVERPDGSNFTLKIRSTKLEDSAMYFCASSVDGRGSYNEQFFGPGTRLTVL.

The chain recombines TRBV20-1 with TRBJ2-5; D unresolved. Trimming shortened V by 6 bases and J by 1 base, and 6 bases separated the two germline ends. In germline, CDR1 is DFQATT, CDR2 SNEGSKA (reference sequence). The length of the CDR3 is 11 residues. CDR3 protein: CSAMSQETQYF. CDR3 coding DNA: TGCAGTGCCATGTCCCAAGAGACCCAGTACTTC.

This sequence joins TRBV30 and TRBJ2-3; D gene unclear. The V and J ends lost 4 bases and 5 bases respectively, with 16 bases between them. The CDR3 is 14 amino acids. Germline loops: CDR1 GTSNPN, CDR2 SVGIG (reference sequence). The CDR3 coding sequence is TGTGCCTGGACGCCTCCTCCAGGCAAAGATACGCAGTATTTT. As protein: CAWTPPPGKDTQYF. The variable domain in full, with the rest retrieved from reference TRBV30 and TRBJ2-3, is SQTIHQWPATLVQPVGSPLSLECTVEGTSNPNLYWYRQAAGRGLQLLFYSVGIGQISSEVPQNLSASRPQDRQFILSSKKLLLSDSGFYLCAWTPPPGKDTQYFGPGTRLTVL.

The genes are TRBV19 and TRBJ2-7; 7 bases are shared with TRBD1. V dropped 9 bases and J dropped 4; count of bases not matched to a gene: 9. The CDR3 runs 13 residues. Germline assignment: CDR1 LNHDA and CDR2 SQIVND (reference sequence). The CDR3 sequence is CARKQGNFYEQYF. CDR3 bases: TGTGCCAGAAAACAGGGGAATTTTTACGAGCAGTACTTC.

The rearrangement uses TRBV7-9 and TRBJ1-5; a possible D gene is TRBD1 (5 bases). This CDR3 contains 16 residues. V was cut by 11 bases and J by 7 bases, with 27 bases left in between. The germline V gene has CDR1 SEHNR and CDR2 FQNEAQ (reference sequence). Written as DNA, the CDR3 is TGTGCCGTCATAGGACCTGCCGGGGGAGTCGACCAGCCCCAGCATTTT. This gives the protein CAVIGPAGGVDQPQHF.

The CDR3 coding sequence is TGTGCCAGCAGCTTAGACTTGGGCACTGAAGCTTTCTTT. Translating it yields CASSLDLGTEAFF. This sequence joins TRBV7-3 and TRBJ1-1; D is unresolved. V was trimmed by 2 bases and J by 4 bases, leaving 8 bases between them. Germline values: CDR1 SGHTA, CDR2 FQGTGA. The CDR3 sequence is 13 residues long.

The chain combines TRBV4-1 with TRBJ2-7, with TRBD2 matching over 11 bases. The germline V gene has CDR1 MGHRA and CDR2 YSYEKL. The junction had 3 bases not matched to a gene; V was cut back by 2 bases and J by 0 bases. The CDR3 is 16 residues long. The CDR3 nucleotides read TGCGCCAGCAGCCAAATCGGGACTAGCGGCTCCTACGAGCAGTACTTC. It translates to CASSQIGTSGSYEQYF.

The CDR3 loop reads CASSISYSGTEQFF. The CDR3 region has the DNA TGTGCCAGCAGTATTTCCTATTCCGGGACAGAGCAGTTCTTC. The chain employs TRBV6-4 and TRBJ2-1; D may be TRBD1 (6 bases). This CDR3 region has 14 residues. With 5 bases removed from V and 10 bases from J, the gap between germline ends came to 18 bases. Germline V gene lookup returns CDR1 MRHNA and CDR2 SNTAGT.

The chain is built from TRBV19 and TRBJ2-3; possibly TRBD1 for D (6 bases). Germline values: CDR1 LNHDA, CDR2 SQIVND (reference sequence). The CDR3 covers 14 residues. V was cut by 0 bases and J by 7 bases, with 11 bases left in between. Here the CDR3 reads CASSIEARGNTQYF. CDR3 DNA sequence: TGTGCCAGTAGTATAGAAGCCAGGGGTAATACGCAGTATTTT.

The V and J genes are TRBV7-2 and TRBJ1-1; D is unresolved. There are 14 residues in the CDR3. The V and J ends lost 5 bases and 6 bases respectively, with 16 bases between them. Germline V gene lookup returns CDR1 SGHTA and CDR2 FQGNSA. In DNA, the CDR3 is TGTGCCAGCAGCCCCGGACCGGGAACGGCTGAAGCTTTCTTT. Translating it yields CASSPGPGTAEAFF.

The rearrangement links TRBV28 to TRBJ2-1; 7 bases are shared with TRBD2. J was trimmed by 7 bases and V by 2 bases; bases with no gene match: 8. Germline CDR1 reads MDHEN; CDR2 reads SYDVKM. The CDR3 sequence is 15 residues long. The CDR3 DNA reads as TGTGCCAGCAGTTTACTCAGCGGGGCGAGGAATGAGCAGTTCTTC. Translating gives CASSLLSGARNEQFF.

The rearrangement uses TRBV25-1 and TRBJ2-1; D call uncertain. In germline, CDR1 is MGHDK, CDR2 SYGVNS. The CDR3 covers 18 residues. Deletions cut 2 bases from V and 2 bases from J, with 19 bases between. For the CDR3, the DNA is TGTGCCAGCAGTGAAAGGCTAATGGGCAGTGCCACCTACAATGAGCAGTTCTTC. This sequence encodes CASSERLMGSATYNEQFF. Full variable domain (rest looked up from reference TRBV25-1 and TRBJ2-1): EADIYQTPRYLVIGTGKKITLECSQTMGHDKMYWYQQDPGMELHLIHYSYGVNSTEKGDLSSESTVSRIRTEHFPLTLESARPSHTSQYLCASSERLMGSATYNEQFFGPGTRLTVL.

The chain carries TRBV5-6 and TRBJ2-5; TRBD1 agrees at 9 bases. J gave up 3 bases and V 3 bases, and 9 bases lay outside the gene matches. Germline CDR1 SGHDT, CDR2 YYEEEE. CDR3 length equals 16 residues. The CDR3 region has the DNA TGTGCCAGCAGCTCGCCCCCGGGACAGGGTGAAGAGACCCAGTACTTC. Its protein is CASSSPPGQGEETQYF.

The chain carries TRBV7-9 and TRBJ1-1; weak D call: TRBD1 (6 bases). Germline V gives CDR1 SEHNR, CDR2 FQNEAQ (reference sequence). Deletions cut 5 bases from V and 4 bases from J, with 11 bases between. There are 13 residues in the CDR3. In DNA form, the CDR3 reads TGTGCCAGCAGCACGAGGGGGGGCACTGAAGCTTTCTTT. Its protein is CASSTRGGTEAFF.

The J gene is TRBJ2-5, the V gene TRBV21-1; the D call in the table, TRBD1, was not verified against the DNA. TRBV21-1 is a pseudogene. There are 13 residues in the CDR3. In nucleotides, the CDR3 is TGTGCCAGCAGCAAAGTACAGCAAGAGACCCAGTACTTC. Translated: CASSKVQQETQYF.

The rearrangement joins TRBV28 to TRBJ2-7, with D maybe TRBD2 (5 bases). This CDR3 contains 17 residues. Per the germline V gene, CDR1 is MDHEN and CDR2 is SYDVKM. Trimming removed 5 bases from V and 3 bases from J, with 23 bases in between. CDR3 in amino acids: CASSRVGLRDYHYEQYF. In DNA form, the CDR3 reads TGTGCCAGCAGTAGGGTTGGGTTGAGAGACTATCACTACGAGCAGTACTTC.

This sequence joins TRBV7-2 and TRBJ1-1; D ambiguous. This CDR3 is 11 amino acids long. V gave up 1 base and J gave up 8 bases, with 5 bases separating them. Germline V gene data show CDR1 as SGHTA and CDR2 as FQGNSA. As DNA, the CDR3 is TGTGCCAGCAGCTTAGACAGCGAAGCTTTCTTT. This translates into CASSLDSEAFF.